Listed below are T cell receptor beta chains from one sample, sequenced in a study of T-cell reconstitution after alpha-beta-depleted transplantation in children. TCRdb independently ran MiXCR on the PCR reads; one entry per CDR3 protein. Altogether about 500,000 distinct CDR3 sequences are present, roughly an eighth being singletons, with the ten largest covering 11% to 15%. The sample here was PBMCs, mostly from graft donor cells, taken 180 days after TCRalphabeta/CD19-depleted stem cell transplant. Receptor source: a female patient aged 2-15 years who had a stem cell transplant for aplastic anemia, so the T cells may come from the graft donor. The CDR3 runs from the conserved cysteine through the conserved F or W. The D gene is left open where the match is weak. Expanded clones get a size class; other rows say once, few or many, or leave the size out.

clone_size | cdr3_length | j_call | d_call | v_call | cdr3_aa | cdr3_nt
few | 15 | TRBJ1-2 | . | TRBV24-1 | CATSDPTEGNYGYTF | TGTGCCACCAGTGATCCAACGGAAGGGAACTATGGCTACACCTTC
. | 14 | TRBJ2-5 | TRBD1 | TRBV7-6 | CASSPIDREETQYF | TGTGCCAGCAGCCCCATCGACAGGGAAGAGACCCAGTACTTC
. | 15 | TRBJ2-3 | TRBD1 | TRBV12-3/TRBV12-4 | CASSLSRGRTDTQYF | TGTGCCAGCAGTTTAAGCAGGGGGCGCACAGATACGCAGTATTTT
few | 17 | TRBJ2-2 | TRBD2 | TRBV5-1 | CASSLVLAGMNTGELFF | TGCGCCAGCAGCTTGGTTCTAGCGGGAATGAACACCGGGGAGCTGTTTTTT
few | 16 | TRBJ2-4 | . | TRBV7-2 | CASSQTTGRAKNIQYF | TGTGCCAGCAGCCAAACGACAGGGAGGGCCAAAAACATTCAGTACTTC
. | 11 | TRBJ2-1 | TRBD1 | TRBV29-1 | CSALKTGEVFF | TGCAGCGCCCTAAAGACAGGGGAGGTGTTCTTC
. | 11 | TRBJ1-1 | . | TRBV12-3/TRBV12-4 | CASSLGLFPFF | TGTGCCAGCAGTTTGGGGCTGTTCCCTTTCTTT
. | 14 | TRBJ1-4 | . | TRBV19 | CASSSPGESEKLFF | TGTGCCAGTAGTTCTCCAGGGGAGAGTGAAAAACTGTTTTTT
. | 12 | TRBJ2-7 | . | TRBV5-1 | CASCRQAYEQYF | TGCGCCAGCTGCCGACAAGCCTACGAGCAGTACTTC
. | 13 | TRBJ2-1 | . | TRBV19 | CASSIALYGVQFF | TGTGCCAGTAGTATAGCTCTTTACGGCGTGCAGTTCTTC
. | 16 | TRBJ2-5 | TRBD2 | TRBV5-1 | CASSWEGGLVGETQYF | TGCGCCAGCAGCTGGGAAGGTGGACTAGTGGGAGAGACCCAGTACTTC
. | 15 | TRBJ1-5 | TRBD1 | TRBV6-5 | CASSYDDRGNQPQHF | TGTGCCAGCAGTTACGACGACAGGGGGAATCAGCCCCAGCATTTT
. | 15 | TRBJ2-4 | TRBD2 | TRBV28 | CASSASGGRGNIQYF | TGTGCCAGCAGCGCTTCGGGCGGGAGGGGAAACATTCAGTACTTC
many | 14 | TRBJ1-1 | . | TRBV29-1 | CSVQRGPVNSEAFF | TGCAGCGTTCAGCGGGGACCGGTGAACTCTGAAGCTTTCTTT
many | 13 | TRBJ1-1 | . | TRBV25-1 | CASSEEGRTEAFF | TGTGCCAGCAGTGAAGAGGGTAGGACTGAAGCTTTCTTT
many | 14 | TRBJ1-1 | . | TRBV20-1 | CSARDSQGSTEAFF | TGCAGTGCTAGAGATAGCCAGGGTAGCACTGAAGCTTTCTTT
. | 15 | TRBJ1-5 | . | TRBV5-1 | CASSSGLESNQPQHF | TGCGCCAGCAGTTCTGGACTCGAGAGCAATCAGCCCCAGCATTTT
. | 14 | TRBJ1-5 | TRBD1 | TRBV6-1 | CASSERRGNQPQHF | TGTGCCAGCAGTGAGCGCAGGGGGAATCAGCCCCAGCATTTT
. | 16 | TRBJ2-2 | TRBD2 | TRBV19 | CASSILAEVNTGELFF | TGTGCCAGTAGTATTCTAGCGGAGGTTAACACCGGGGAGCTGTTTTTT
. | 16 | TRBJ2-3 | TRBD1 | TRBV11-2 | CASSFWTGSPPDRQYF | TGTGCCAGCAGCTTTTGGACAGGGTCCCCTCCGGATAGGCAGTATTTT
few | 18 | TRBJ1-1 | . | TRBV14 | CASSQDLSRGAMNTEAFF | TGTGCCAGCAGCCAAGATTTGAGTCGGGGGGCCATGAACACTGAAGCTTTCTTT
many | 16 | TRBJ1-3 | . | TRBV6-1 | CASSELQLIDMNTIYF | TGTGCCAGCAGTGAATTACAGCTGATTGACATGAACACCATATATTTT
. | 14 | TRBJ2-1 | . | TRBV3-1 | CASSHQLVYNEQFF | TGTGCCAGCAGCCACCAACTAGTGTACAATGAGCAGTTCTTC
. | 14 | TRBJ2-7 | . | TRBV20-1 | CSASDAGPDYEQYF | TGCAGTGCTAGTGACGCGGGACCAGACTACGAGCAGTACTTC
few | 12 | TRBJ2-3 | . | TRBV20-1 | CSAGASEGTQYF | TGCAGTGCAGGGGCCTCCGAGGGTACGCAGTATTTT
few | 14 | TRBJ1-5 | TRBD1 | TRBV7-9 | CASSSTGGNQPQHF | TGTGCCAGCAGCTCCACAGGGGGCAATCAGCCCCAGCATTTT
. | 14 | TRBJ2-1 | TRBD2 | TRBV5-1 | CASATGTSVNEQFF | TGCGCCAGCGCGACCGGGACTAGCGTGAATGAGCAGTTCTTC
few | 17 | TRBJ2-7 | . | TRBV20-1 | CSARLRAGFDYYYEQYF | TGCAGTGCTAGACTCAGGGCGGGATTTGACTACTACTACGAGCAGTACTTC
. | 14 | TRBJ2-5 | . | TRBV4-3 | CASSQDRGLETQYF | TGCGCCAGCAGCCAAGATAGAGGGTTGGAGACCCAGTACTTC
. | 14 | TRBJ2-7 | TRBD1 | TRBV5-6 | CASSLWTGNYEQYF | TGTGCCAGCAGCTTGTGGACAGGGAACTACGAGCAGTACTTC
many | 11 | TRBJ2-1 | . | TRBV12-3/TRBV12-4 | CASSLGYPQFF | TGTGCCAGCAGTTTAGGGTACCCACAGTTCTTC
many | 17 | TRBJ2-1 | . | TRBV7-9 | CASSLGLSPPLYNEQFF | TGTGCCAGCAGCTTAGGTCTCTCGCCCCCTTTATACAATGAGCAGTTCTTC
many | 13 | TRBJ1-1 | . | TRBV5-1 | CASSAISVTEAFF | TGCGCCAGCAGCGCGATAAGCGTCACTGAAGCTTTCTTT
. | 13 | TRBJ2-1 | TRBD2 | TRBV19 | CASGTSGRNEQFF | TGTGCCAGCGGGACTAGCGGGAGGAATGAGCAGTTCTTC
. | 13 | TRBJ1-2 | . | TRBV4-3 | CASSQRGREGYTF | TGCGCCAGCAGCCAACGGGGCAGGGAAGGCTACACCTTC
few | 17 | TRBJ2-4 | . | TRBV7-2 | CASSHFGERLAKNIQYF | TGTGCCAGCAGCCACTTCGGGGAGCGGCTAGCCAAAAACATTCAGTACTTC
few | 16 | TRBJ1-5 | . | TRBV5-1 | CASSLGPEHSNQPQHF | TGCGCCAGCAGCTTGGGGCCAGAACATAGCAATCAGCCCCAGCATTTT
many | 16 | TRBJ2-2 | TRBD2 | TRBV29-1 | CSVEDGTSGRSGELFF | TGCAGCGTTGAAGATGGAACTAGCGGGAGGAGCGGGGAGCTGTTTTTT
few | 15 | TRBJ1-2 | . | TRBV25-1 | CASSEVDLSPYGYTF | TGTGCCAGCAGTGAAGTGGACCTGTCACCGTATGGCTACACCTTC
. | 14 | TRBJ2-7 | . | TRBV28 | CASSLPSGTYEQYF | TGTGCCAGCAGTTTACCCTCCGGCACCTACGAGCAGTACTTC
. | 12 | TRBJ1-1 | . | TRBV28 | CASSFSRAEAFF | TGTGCCAGCAGTTTCTCGAGGGCTGAAGCTTTCTTT